This TCR beta chain was profiled in a study of blood T cell repertoires in COVID-19. Only a few counts were recorded for this clone. Only in-frame clones appear in the TCRdb table, and some are missing; sequencing was by immunoSEQ multiplex PCR. This table holds some 250,000 clones, approximately 83% found once. The germline V gene has CDR1 SEHNR and CDR2 FQNEAQ (reference sequence). This CDR3 comprises 14 residues. Trimming left V 2 bases short and J 1 base short, with 5 bases between. The specimen was peripheral blood. The sequence was collected from a woman in her thirties who had recovered from COVID-19. The rearrangement joins TRBV7-9 to TRBJ2-2; D is perhaps TRBD1 (5 bases). CDR3 DNA sequence: TGTGCCAGCAGCTTACAGGGGAACACCGGGGAGCTGTTTTTT. This codes for CASSLQGNTGELFF.